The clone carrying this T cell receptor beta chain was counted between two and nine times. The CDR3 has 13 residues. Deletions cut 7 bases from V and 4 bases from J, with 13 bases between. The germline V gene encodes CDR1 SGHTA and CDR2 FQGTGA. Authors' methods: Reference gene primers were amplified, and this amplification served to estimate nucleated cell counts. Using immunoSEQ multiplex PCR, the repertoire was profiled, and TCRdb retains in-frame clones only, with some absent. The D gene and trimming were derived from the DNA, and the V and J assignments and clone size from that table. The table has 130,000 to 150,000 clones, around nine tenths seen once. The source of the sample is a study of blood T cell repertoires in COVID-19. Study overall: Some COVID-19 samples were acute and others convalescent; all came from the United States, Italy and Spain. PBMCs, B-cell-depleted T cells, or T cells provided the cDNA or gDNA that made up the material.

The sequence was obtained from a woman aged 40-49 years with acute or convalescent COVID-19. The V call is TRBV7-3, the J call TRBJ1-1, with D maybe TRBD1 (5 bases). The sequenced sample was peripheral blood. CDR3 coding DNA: TGTGCCAGCAAGTCAGGGTTCTCCACTGAAGCTTTCTTT. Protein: CASKSGFSTEAFF.